The T cell receptor beta chain under discussion was sequenced for a study of T cells in Graves' hyperthyroidism and ophthalmopathy. Losses at the gene ends were 5 bases for V and 3 bases for J; bases not matched to a gene: 5. Germline V gene sequence: CDR1 SGHAT, CDR2 FQNNGV. The CDR3 runs 15 residues. Authors of the study amplified TCR beta CDR3 regions from RNA transcripts. In the first-round RT-PCR of the TCR CDR3, the HTBI primer set was used. Via MiXCR, TCRdb re-called the multiplex PCR reads, giving one row per CDR3 protein. The sample shows some 620,000 distinct CDR3 sequences, 15% to 20% of them seen only once.

This receptor was obtained from a woman in her 30s with Graves' hyperthyroidism. Sequenced input: blood. The chain recombines TRBV11-2 with TRBJ2-3, with 10 bases identical to TRBD2. The CDR3 loop reads CASSAPLAGTDTQYF. The CDR3 DNA reads TGTGCCAGCAGCGCACCACTAGCGGGAACAGATACGCAGTATTTT.